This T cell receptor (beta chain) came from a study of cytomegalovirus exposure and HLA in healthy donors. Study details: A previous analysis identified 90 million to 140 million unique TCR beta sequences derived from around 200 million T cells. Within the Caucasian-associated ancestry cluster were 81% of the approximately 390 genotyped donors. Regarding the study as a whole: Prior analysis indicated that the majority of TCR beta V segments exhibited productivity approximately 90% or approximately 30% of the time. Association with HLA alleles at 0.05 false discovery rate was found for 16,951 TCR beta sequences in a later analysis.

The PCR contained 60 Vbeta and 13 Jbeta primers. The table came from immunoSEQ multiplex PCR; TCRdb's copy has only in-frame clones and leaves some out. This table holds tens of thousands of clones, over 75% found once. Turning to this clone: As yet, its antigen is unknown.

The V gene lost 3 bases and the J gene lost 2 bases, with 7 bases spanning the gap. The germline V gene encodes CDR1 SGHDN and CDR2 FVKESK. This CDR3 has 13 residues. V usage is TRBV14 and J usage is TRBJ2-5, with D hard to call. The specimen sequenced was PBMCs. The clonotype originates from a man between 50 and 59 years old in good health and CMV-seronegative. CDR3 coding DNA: TGTGCCAGCAGCCACCTAGGTCAAGAGACCCAGTACTTC. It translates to CASSHLGQETQYF. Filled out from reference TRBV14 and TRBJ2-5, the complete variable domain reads EAGVTQFPSHSVIEKGQTVTLRCDPISGHDNLYWYRRVMGKEIKFLLHFVKESKQDESGMPNNRFLAERTGGTYSTLKVQPAELEDSGVYFCASSHLGQETQYFGPGTRLLVL.